The clone carrying this TCR beta chain was counted only a few times. Its antigen remains unknown. This specimen comes from a study of T-cell reconstitution after alpha-beta-depleted transplantation in children. Study results and caveats: Among T cells one year after transplant, newly produced cells accounted for most counts and diversity. About two months after transplant, alpha-beta T cells reportedly came from several hundred expanded graft clones.

Unique molecular identifiers featured in how the TCRbeta library was prepared. From the PCR reads, TCRdb called clonotypes with MiXCR, one entry per CDR3 protein. The repertoire consists of nearly 350,000 distinct CDR3 sequences, with about 16% occurring once and the leading ten covering around two fifths. CDR3 size: 14 residues. V gave up 5 bases and J gave up 3 bases, with 14 bases separating them. The germline V gene encodes CDR1 MDHEN and CDR2 SYDVKM. This rearrangement joins TRBV28 to TRBJ2-7; D is perhaps TRBD2 (6 bases). This receptor was taken from a male patient between 2 and 10 years old who had a stem cell transplant for acute lymphoblastic leukemia, so the T cells may come from the graft donor. The sample here was PBMCs, mostly from graft donor cells, taken 360 days after TCRalphabeta/CD19-depleted stem cell transplant. CDR3 DNA sequence: TGTGCCAGCAGTCCCTTTGGGGACTTCTACGAGCAGTACTTC. It codes for CASSPFGDFYEQYF.